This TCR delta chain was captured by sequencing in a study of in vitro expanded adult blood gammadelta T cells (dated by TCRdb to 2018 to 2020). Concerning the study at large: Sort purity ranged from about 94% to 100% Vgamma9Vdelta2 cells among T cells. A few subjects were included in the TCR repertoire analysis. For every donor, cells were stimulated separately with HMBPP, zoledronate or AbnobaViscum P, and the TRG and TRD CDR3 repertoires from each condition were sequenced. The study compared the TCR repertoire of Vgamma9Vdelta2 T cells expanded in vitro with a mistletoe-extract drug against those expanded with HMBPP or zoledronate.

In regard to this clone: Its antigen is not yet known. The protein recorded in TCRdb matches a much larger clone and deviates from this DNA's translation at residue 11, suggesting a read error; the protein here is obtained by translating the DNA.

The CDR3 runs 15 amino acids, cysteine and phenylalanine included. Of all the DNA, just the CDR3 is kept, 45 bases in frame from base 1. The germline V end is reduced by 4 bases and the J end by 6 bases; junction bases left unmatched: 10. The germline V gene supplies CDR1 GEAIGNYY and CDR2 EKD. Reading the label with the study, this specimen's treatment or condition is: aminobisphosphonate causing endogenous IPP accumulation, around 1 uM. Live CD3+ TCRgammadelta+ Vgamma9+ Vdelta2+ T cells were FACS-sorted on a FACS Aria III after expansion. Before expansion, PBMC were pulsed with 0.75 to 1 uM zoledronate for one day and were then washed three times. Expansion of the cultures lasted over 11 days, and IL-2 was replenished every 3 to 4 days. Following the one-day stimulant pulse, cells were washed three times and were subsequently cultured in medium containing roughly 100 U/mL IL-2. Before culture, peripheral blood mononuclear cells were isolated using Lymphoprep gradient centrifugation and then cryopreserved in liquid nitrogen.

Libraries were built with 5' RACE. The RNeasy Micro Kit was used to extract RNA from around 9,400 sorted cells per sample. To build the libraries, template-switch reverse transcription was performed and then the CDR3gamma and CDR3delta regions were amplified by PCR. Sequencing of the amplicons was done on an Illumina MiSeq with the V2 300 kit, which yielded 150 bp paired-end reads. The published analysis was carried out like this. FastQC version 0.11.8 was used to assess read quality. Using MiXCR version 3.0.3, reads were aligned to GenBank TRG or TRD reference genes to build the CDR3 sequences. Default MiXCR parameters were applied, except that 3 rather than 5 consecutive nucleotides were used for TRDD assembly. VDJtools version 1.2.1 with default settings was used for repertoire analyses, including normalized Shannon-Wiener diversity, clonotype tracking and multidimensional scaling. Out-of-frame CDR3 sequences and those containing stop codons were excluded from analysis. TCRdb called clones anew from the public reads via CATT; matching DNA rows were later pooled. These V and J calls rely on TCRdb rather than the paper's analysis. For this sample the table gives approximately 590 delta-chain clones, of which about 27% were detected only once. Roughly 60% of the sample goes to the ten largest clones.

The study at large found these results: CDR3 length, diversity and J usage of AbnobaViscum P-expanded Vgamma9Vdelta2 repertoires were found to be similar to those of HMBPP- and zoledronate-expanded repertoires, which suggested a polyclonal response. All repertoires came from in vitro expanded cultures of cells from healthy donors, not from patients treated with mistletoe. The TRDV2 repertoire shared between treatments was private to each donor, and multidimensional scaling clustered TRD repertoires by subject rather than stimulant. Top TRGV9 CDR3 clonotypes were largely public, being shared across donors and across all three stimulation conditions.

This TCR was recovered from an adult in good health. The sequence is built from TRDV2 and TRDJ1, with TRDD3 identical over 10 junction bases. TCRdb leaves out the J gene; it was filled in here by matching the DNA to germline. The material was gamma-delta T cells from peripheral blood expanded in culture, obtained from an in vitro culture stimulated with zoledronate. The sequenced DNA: TGTGCCTGTGATCGCCTGGGGGATAGGTCCAATAAACTCATCTTT. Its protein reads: CACDRLGDRSNKLIF.